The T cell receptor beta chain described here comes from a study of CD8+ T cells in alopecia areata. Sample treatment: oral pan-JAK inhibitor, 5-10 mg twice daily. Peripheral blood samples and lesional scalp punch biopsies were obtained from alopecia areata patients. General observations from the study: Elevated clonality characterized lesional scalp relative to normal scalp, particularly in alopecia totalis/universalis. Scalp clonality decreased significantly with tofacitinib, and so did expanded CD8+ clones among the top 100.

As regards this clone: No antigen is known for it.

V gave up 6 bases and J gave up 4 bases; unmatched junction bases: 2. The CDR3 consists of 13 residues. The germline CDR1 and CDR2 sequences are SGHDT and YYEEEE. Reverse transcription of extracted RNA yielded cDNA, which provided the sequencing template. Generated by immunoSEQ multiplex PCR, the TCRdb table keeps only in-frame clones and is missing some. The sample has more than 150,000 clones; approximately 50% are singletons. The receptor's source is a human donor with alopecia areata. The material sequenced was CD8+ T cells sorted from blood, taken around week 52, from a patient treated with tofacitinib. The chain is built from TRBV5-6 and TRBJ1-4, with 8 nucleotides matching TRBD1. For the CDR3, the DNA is TGTGCCAGCAACGGACAGGGTAATGAAAAACTGTTTTTT. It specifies CASNGQGNEKLFF.